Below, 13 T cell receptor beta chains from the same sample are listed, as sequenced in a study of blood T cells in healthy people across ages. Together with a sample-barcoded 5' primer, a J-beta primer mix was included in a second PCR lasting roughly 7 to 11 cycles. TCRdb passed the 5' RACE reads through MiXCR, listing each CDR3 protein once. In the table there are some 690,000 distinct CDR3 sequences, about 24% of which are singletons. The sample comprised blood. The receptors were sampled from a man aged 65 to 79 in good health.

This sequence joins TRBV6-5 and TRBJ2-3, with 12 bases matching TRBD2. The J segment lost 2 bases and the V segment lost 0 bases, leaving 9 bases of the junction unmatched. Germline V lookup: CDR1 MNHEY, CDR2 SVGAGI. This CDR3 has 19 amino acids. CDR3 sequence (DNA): TGTGCCAGCAGTTACTCGTTGCCTAGCGGGGGGGCTATCACAGATACGCAGTATTTT. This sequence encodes CASSYSLPSGGAITDTQYF.

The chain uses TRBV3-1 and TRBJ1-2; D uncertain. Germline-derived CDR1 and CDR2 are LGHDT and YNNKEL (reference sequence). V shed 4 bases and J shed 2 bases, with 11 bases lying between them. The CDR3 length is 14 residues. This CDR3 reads CASSLSAENYGYTF. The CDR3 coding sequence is TGTGCCAGCAGCCTCTCAGCGGAAAACTATGGCTACACCTTC.

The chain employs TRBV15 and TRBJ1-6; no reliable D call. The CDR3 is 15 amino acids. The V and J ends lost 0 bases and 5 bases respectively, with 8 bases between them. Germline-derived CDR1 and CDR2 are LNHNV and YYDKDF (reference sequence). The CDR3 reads CATSRDLANNSPLHF. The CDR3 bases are TGTGCCACCAGCAGAGATTTGGCAAATAATTCACCCCTCCACTTT.

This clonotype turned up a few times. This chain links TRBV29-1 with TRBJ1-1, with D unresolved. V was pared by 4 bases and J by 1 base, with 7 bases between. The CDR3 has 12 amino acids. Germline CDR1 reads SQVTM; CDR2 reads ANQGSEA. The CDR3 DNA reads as TGCAGCGTTGTTGGTGGGAACACTGAAGCTTTCTTT. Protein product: CSVVGGNTEAFF. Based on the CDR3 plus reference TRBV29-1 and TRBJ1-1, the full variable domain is SAVISQKPSRDICQRGTSLTIQCQVDSQVTMMFWYRQQPGQSLTLIATANQGSEATYESGFVIDKFPISRPNLTFSTLTVSNMSPEDSSIYLCSVVGGNTEAFFGQGTRLTVV.

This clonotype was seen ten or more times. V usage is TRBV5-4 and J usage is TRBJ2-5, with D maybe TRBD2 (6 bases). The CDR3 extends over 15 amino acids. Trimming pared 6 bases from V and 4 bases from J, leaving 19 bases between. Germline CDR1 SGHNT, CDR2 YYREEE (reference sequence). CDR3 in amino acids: CASTPSGGLRETQYF. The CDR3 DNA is TGTGCCAGCACCCCGTCCGGGGGTCTGCGAGAGACCCAGTACTTC.

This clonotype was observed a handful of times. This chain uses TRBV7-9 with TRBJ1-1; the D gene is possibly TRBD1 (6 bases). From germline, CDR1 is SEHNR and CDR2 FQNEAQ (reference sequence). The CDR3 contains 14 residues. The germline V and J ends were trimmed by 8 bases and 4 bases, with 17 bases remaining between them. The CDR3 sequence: CASGSTEGGTEAFF. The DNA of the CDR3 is TGTGCCAGCGGCTCCACCGAGGGGGGCACTGAAGCTTTCTTT.

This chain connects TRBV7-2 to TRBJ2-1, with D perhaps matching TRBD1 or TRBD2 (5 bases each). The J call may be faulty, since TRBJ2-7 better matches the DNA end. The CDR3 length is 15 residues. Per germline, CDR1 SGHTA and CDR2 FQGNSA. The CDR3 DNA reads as TGTGCCAGCAGCTTAGCTGGGGACCTATTCTACGAGCAGTACTTC. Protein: CASSLAGDLFYEQYF.

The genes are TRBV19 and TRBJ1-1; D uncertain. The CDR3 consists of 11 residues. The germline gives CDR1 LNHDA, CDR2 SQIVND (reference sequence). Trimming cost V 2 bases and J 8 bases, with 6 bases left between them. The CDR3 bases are TGTGCCAGTAGTATATCAGCCGAAGCTTTCTTT. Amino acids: CASSISAEAFF.

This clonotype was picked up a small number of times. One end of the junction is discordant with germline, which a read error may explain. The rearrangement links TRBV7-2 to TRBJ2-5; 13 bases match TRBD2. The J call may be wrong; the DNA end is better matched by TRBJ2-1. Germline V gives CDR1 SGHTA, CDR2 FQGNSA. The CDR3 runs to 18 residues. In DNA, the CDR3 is TGTGTCAGCAGCTTAGCGTTCACTAGCGGGGGGGCGAGGCGTGAGCAGTTCTTC. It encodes CVSSLAFTSGGARREQFF.

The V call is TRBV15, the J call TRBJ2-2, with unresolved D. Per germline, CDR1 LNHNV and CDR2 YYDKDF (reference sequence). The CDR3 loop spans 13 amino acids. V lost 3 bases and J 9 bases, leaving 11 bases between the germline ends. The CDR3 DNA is TGTGCCACCAGCAGCGAGCTCTCTCGGGAGCTGTTTTTT. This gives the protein CATSSELSRELFF.

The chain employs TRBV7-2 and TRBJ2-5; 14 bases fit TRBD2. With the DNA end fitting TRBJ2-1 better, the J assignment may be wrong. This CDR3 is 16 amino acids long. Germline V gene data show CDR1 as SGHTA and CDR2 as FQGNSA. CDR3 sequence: CASSLAGTSGRREQFF. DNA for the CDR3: TGTGCCAGCAGCTTAGCTGGGACTAGCGGGAGACGTGAGCAGTTCTTC.

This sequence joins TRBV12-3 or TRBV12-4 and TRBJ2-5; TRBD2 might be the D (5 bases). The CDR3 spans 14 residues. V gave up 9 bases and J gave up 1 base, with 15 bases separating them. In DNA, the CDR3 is TGTGCCAGTAGCCCCAAGGAGGCCCAAGAGACCCAGTACTTC. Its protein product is CASSPKEAQETQYF.

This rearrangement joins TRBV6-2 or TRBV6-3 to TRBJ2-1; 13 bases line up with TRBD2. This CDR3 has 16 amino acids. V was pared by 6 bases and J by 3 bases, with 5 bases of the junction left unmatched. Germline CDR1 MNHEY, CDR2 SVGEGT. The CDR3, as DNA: TGTGCCAGCAGACCTGGACTAGCGGGAGACTACAATGAGCAGTTCTTC. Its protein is CASRPGLAGDYNEQFF.